The entry below describes one TCR beta chain. Its antigen is not yet known. Base-call qualities are not available, and no considerably larger clone is one nucleotide away. The junction shows trimming of 8 bases on V and 0 bases on J, plus 11 bases between the germline ends. The germline V gene encodes CDR1 MDHEN and CDR2 SYDVKM. Measured from the cysteine to the phenylalanine, the CDR3 is 13 residues long. The read is trimmed to its CDR3 DNA, 39 bases read in frame from base 1. The source of the sample is a study of shared clonotypes between healthy human individuals (TCRdb year 2020). For context, the study as a whole: Three men and two women, aged 18 to 49 years, made up the cohort. For each donor, CD4 naive and CD4 memory were each run on three plates, CD8 naive on two plates, and CD8 memory on one plate. To estimate repertoire size and how much clonotype sharing occurs between individuals, the study deeply sequenced the blood TCR repertoires of 4 to 6 healthy adults. Libraries were prepared and TCR repertoires were sequenced by different laboratories using diverse techniques, in order to increase sequencing depth and limit assay-specific biases. Between about 0.9 and 8.9 billion PBMCs per donor were obtained by leukapheresis.

Using the deep immunoSEQ assay, TCR CDR3 regions were amplified from genomic DNA by multiplex PCR. Genomic DNA extracted from each cell subset was distributed evenly over all wells of several immunoSEQ 96-well plates, and each plate served as one replicate. Each replicate PCR for sorted subsets received about 180 ng genomic DNA, equal to 28,000 or so T cell genomes. Purified libraries were quantified with a Qubit 3.0 fluorometer, sized on a Bioanalyzer 2100, and re-quantified with the KAPA Library Quantification kit. A separate single-read 150-cycle Illumina NextSeq 550 flow cell was used to sequence each immunoSEQ 96-well plate. On the study's bioinformatics: Because only junctional sequences without quality scores were contained in the immunoSEQ output, filtering matching that applied to full-length reads could not be performed. To assign V/J genes and CDR3, sequences were annotated using PyIR, a Python wrapper for IgBLAST v1.9, with IMGT germline references. Reads were removed for weak V/J assignments (E-value above 1e-6), missing CDR3, stop codons, out-of-frame junctions, or ambiguous translated residues. V3J clonotypes were defined by identical inferred V gene, J gene, and CDR3 amino acid sequence. Percentage overlap between repertoires was computed as shared unique clonotypes divided by the size of the smaller repertoire. Richness of each repertoire was evaluated using RTK rarefaction, the Chao1 estimator, and Recon v2.1 estimates of unobserved clonotypes. Generation probabilities for all TCRbeta clonotypes obtained by the gDNA method from a handful of donors were computed using OLGA. TCRdb retrieved this table from immuneACCESS and kept in-frame rearrangements only. Not all clones are present; in checked studies, unresolved V genes account for under half, and no reason is known for the remainder. V, J and clone size are taken as reported in that table, and D and trimming were inferred from the DNA itself. The sample includes 2 million to 2.5 million clones, with more than 85% observed a single time. About 0.37% of the sample is held by the ten biggest clonotypes.

Donors were healthy HIV-negative adults with no recently reported acute infections or vaccinations. Every donor was a Caucasian adult residing in Nashville, Tennessee, USA. CD4+ T cells were enriched by magnetic negative selection; naive cells were then positively selected on CD45RA, and the negative fraction formed the memory subset. Blood was obtained by leukapheresis, after which PBMCs were separated by Ficoll-Histopaque density gradient centrifugation and cryopreserved in liquid nitrogen vapor phase. Analytical flow cytometry was used to check the purity and quantity of every magnetically sorted T cell population. Genomic DNA was isolated from every sorted fraction and measured by UV absorbance on a Nanodrop 2000c. Overall results and qualifications from the work: Compared with non-shared clonotypes, clonotypes shared by all four sorted-subset donors had higher generation probabilities. Even with the large sequencing depth, rarefaction of the sorted-subset datasets indicated that sequencing was incomplete. The small number of donors limited the genetic and exposure-history diversity represented. Naive subsets generally had larger estimated clonotype richness than memory subsets. Sampling was limited to blood, and TCR repertoires in tissue likely differ from TCR repertoires in blood. When a few donors were compared, the shared fraction of clonotypes was about 5.4% for naive CD4, 3.5% for naive CD8, 2% to 2.5% for memory CD4, and around 0.37% for memory CD8. Based on pairwise subsampling, the degree of clonotype sharing among donors was expected to be affected by sequencing depth.

Sequencing was performed on naive CD4+ T cells from PBMCs. The cell subset or site tag for this specimen amounts to: CD45RA+ positively selected. The rearrangement combines TRBV28 with TRBJ2-7, with no reliable assignment of the D segment. This TCR came from a man between 18 and 29 years old in good health. Some clones in this sample may be carry-over from other donors' samples. For the CDR3, the sequence is CASWAPDSYEQYF. The DNA is as follows: TGTGCCAGCTGGGCTCCGGACTCCTACGAGCAGTACTTC.